This is a list of T cell receptor beta chains from one sample in a study of T cell responses to AZD1222 COVID-19 vaccine. Assay: immunoSEQ multiplex PCR; the TCRdb copy retains only in-frame clones and omits some. The table lists 55,000 to 70,000 clones, roughly 89% of them singletons, with 6% to 7.5% in the top ten. The input for sequencing was peripheral blood, taken 28 days after the second AZD1222 dose. All receptors derive from an adult who received the AZD1222 COVID-19 vaccine. Both conserved end residues are part of each CDR3. A D gene is named only where the DNA matches it firmly. A clone size is listed for some rows: how often the clone was seen (once, few, many), or a class if it is expanded.

>TRBJ2-7|.|.|TRBV7-9
TGTGCCAGCAGCGGCCCCCGGGACTTATATAACGAGCAGTACTTC
CASSGPRDLYNEQYF
>TRBJ2-5|.|.|TRBV7-2
TGTGCCAGCAGCTTCGGGGGCCTGGAGACCCAGTACTTC
CASSFGGLETQYF
>TRBJ1-5|.|.|TRBV6-2/TRBV6-3
TGTGCCAGCAGTTACGGGTTAATTAGCAATCAGCCCCAGCATTTT
CASSYGLISNQPQHF
>TRBJ1-5|few|.|TRBV29-1
TGCAGCGTTGGTACAGTCAATCAGCCCCAGCATTTT
CSVGTVNQPQHF
>TRBJ1-3|.|TRBD1|TRBV30
TGTGCCTGGAGTGAACAGGGGGCGAGAAACACCATATATTTT
CAWSEQGARNTIYF
>TRBJ2-7|.|.|TRBV10-3
TGTGCCATCAGTGAGGGACCGGAGGAGCAGTACTTC
CAISEGPEEQYF
>TRBJ2-7|.|.|TRBV9
TGTGCCAGCAGCGTAGCACCTCTCCACGAGCAGTACTTC
CASSVAPLHEQYF
>TRBJ2-3|.|.|TRBV28
TGTGCCAGCAGTCCCCACACTACGACTACGCAGTATTTT
CASSPHTTTTQYF
>TRBJ2-7|once|.|TRBV7-9
TGTGCCAGCAGCTTAGCTGGACGGGGCCAATCCTACGAGCAGTACTTC
CASSLAGRGQSYEQYF
>TRBJ2-7|.|TRBD2|TRBV18
TGTGCCAGCTCTCCACTAGCGGGCCAGTCCTACGAGCAGTACTTC
CASSPLAGQSYEQYF
>TRBJ2-1|few|.|TRBV7-9
TGTGCCAGCAGCTTAGCTAGCGGATACAATGAGCAGTTCTTC
CASSLASGYNEQFF
>TRBJ2-7|.|.|TRBV4-3
TGCGCCAGCAGCCAACAAAACGCCTTAGAGCAGTACTTC
CASSQQNALEQYF
>TRBJ1-1|.|.|TRBV19
TGTGCCAGTAGTATACAGGGATCGAACACTGAAGCTTTCTTT
CASSIQGSNTEAFF
>TRBJ2-5|.|TRBD1|TRBV11-1
TGTGCCAGCAGCTTATTTGGGACAGGGCCGCAAGAGACCCAGTACTTC
CASSLFGTGPQETQYF
>TRBJ2-5|.|TRBD2|TRBV7-7
TGTGCCAGCAGCTTTGCACTAGCGGGAAAAGAGACCCAGTACTTC
CASSFALAGKETQYF
>TRBJ1-3|.|.|TRBV6-5
TGTGCCAGCAGTTACTCGGAGCCCTACTCTGGAAACACCATATATTTT
CASSYSEPYSGNTIYF
>TRBJ2-2|.|TRBD1|TRBV28
TGTGCCAGCACACAGGGGGCAAACACCGGGGAGCTGTTTTTT
CASTQGANTGELFF
>TRBJ2-2|.|.|TRBV6-5
TGTGCCAGCCGTTGGTCTAGCGCAAACACCGGGGAGCTGTTTTTT
CASRWSSANTGELFF
>TRBJ1-5|.|.|TRBV18
TGTGCCAGCTCACCAAGTTCGGCTCACGGCAATCAGCCCCAGCATTTT
CASSPSSAHGNQPQHF
>TRBJ1-1|few|.|TRBV4-1
TGCGCCAGCAGCCTTACGACAGGCTTCGGCACTGAAGCTTTCTTT
CASSLTTGFGTEAFF
>TRBJ1-1|.|.|TRBV5-1
TGCGCCAGCAGCTCATTACAGGGTCAGGGTGAAGCTTTCTTT
CASSSLQGQGEAFF
>TRBJ2-5|.|TRBD2|TRBV9
TGTGCCAGCAGCGTAGACGTGGCGGGAGGGGTCCAAGAGACCCAGTACTTC
CASSVDVAGGVQETQYF
>TRBJ2-7|.|.|TRBV5-4
TGTGCCAGCAGCCACACGGGGACCTACGAGCAGTACTTC
CASSHTGTYEQYF
>TRBJ1-1|.|.|TRBV11-1
TGTGCCAGCAGCTTAGATCCCGGTGGTCTCTCTGAAGCTTTCTTT
CASSLDPGGLSEAFF
>TRBJ2-5|once|TRBD2|TRBV30
TGTGCCTGGAAGATCGGGGGGGGAGAGACCCAGTACTTC
CAWKIGGGETQYF
>TRBJ1-4|.|.|TRBV6-5
TGTGCCAGCACCGGGGACTCCTATGAAAAACTGTTTTTT
CASTGDSYEKLFF
>TRBJ2-2|.|TRBD1|TRBV27
TGTGCCAGCAGCCCAAACCGACAGGGTTCGGCCGGGGAGCTGTTTTTT
CASSPNRQGSAGELFF
>TRBJ2-6|.|.|TRBV6-2/TRBV6-3
TGTGCCAGCAGTTACAGGGGGGGCCCTGGGGCCAACGTCCTGACTTTC
CASSYRGGPGANVLTF
>TRBJ2-2|once|.|TRBV27
TGTGCCAGCAGTACGGACCAGAACACCGGGGAGCTGTTTTTT
CASSTDQNTGELFF
>TRBJ1-1|.|.|TRBV10-3
TGTGCCATCAGGCCTCGGACAACGGACACTGAAGCTTTCTTT
CAIRPRTTDTEAFF
>TRBJ1-1|.|.|TRBV3-1/TRBV3-2
TGTGCCAGCCGGGACGGAAGTGAAGCTTTCTTT
CASRDGSEAFF
>TRBJ2-6|once|.|TRBV29-1
TGCAGCGTTGAATTTCAATCTGGGGCCAACGTCCTGACTTTC
CSVEFQSGANVLTF
>TRBJ2-7|.|.|TRBV9
TGTGCCAGCAGCGTGGACCCAGGACACAACTACGAGCAGTACTTC
CASSVDPGHNYEQYF
>TRBJ1-5|once|.|TRBV6-1
TGTGCCAGCAGTGGCGGTTTCAGCTATAGCAATCAGCCCCAGCATTTT
CASSGGFSYSNQPQHF
>TRBJ2-1|.|TRBD1|TRBV7-9
TGTGCCAGCAGCTTAAGTTGGCGGGACAGGGGAATCGATGAGCAGTTCTTC
CASSLSWRDRGIDEQFF
>TRBJ1-6|once|.|TRBV2
TGTGCCAGCATGAGGTATTCACCCCTCCACTTT
CASMRYSPLHF
>TRBJ1-3|.|.|TRBV29-1
TGCAGCGTTGCGGAGACGGCGCAACCCGGAAACACCATATATTTT
CSVAETAQPGNTIYF
>TRBJ2-7|.|.|TRBV24-1
TGTGCCACCAGTGATTTTGTCTGTCTTACCCTCTACGAGCAGTACTTC
CATSDFVCLTLYEQYF
>TRBJ2-2|.|TRBD2|TRBV18
TGTGCCAGCTCACCAGGACTAGCGGGAGGGCCGGAAACCGGGGAGCTGTTTTTT
CASSPGLAGGPETGELFF
>TRBJ2-6|.|.|TRBV4-1
TGCGCCAGCAGCCCGGGACACAGCTCTGGGGCCAACGTCCTGACTTTC
CASSPGHSSGANVLTF
>TRBJ2-3|.|.|TRBV27
TGTGCCAGCGGGGGGATGACAGATACGCAGTATTTT
CASGGMTDTQYF
>TRBJ2-7|.|.|TRBV5-6
TGTGCCAGCAGACGTAGCGGCTCCTACGAGCAGTACTTC
CASRRSGSYEQYF